Shown below are 25 T cell receptor gamma chains from a single sample sequenced in a study of γδ T cells in repeated Plasmodium falciparum infection. TCRdb reran clone calling via CATT on the multiplex PCR reads. The table includes about 5,000 gamma-chain clones, roughly 3.5% detected once. Vgamma9/Vdelta2+ and Vdelta2-negative gammadelta T cells were flow-sorted from PBMC for bulk sequencing. Material: gamma-delta T cells from blood. Receptors were obtained from a pool of human donors (malaria-infected and uninfected, not separated).

This clone has a handful of counts. The TCRdb protein comes from a much larger clone and disagrees with this DNA's translation at residue 3, likely due to a read error; the protein given here is derived from the DNA. The V call is TRGV8, the J call TRGJ1 or TRGJ2. Germline values: CDR1 VENAVY, CDR2 YDSYNSRV. The CDR3 is 13 residues long. CDR3 in DNA: TGTGCCCCCTGGGAATACATTACGCAGGGGAAACTCTTT. It specifies CAPWEYITQGKLF.

This clone turned up a few times. V usage is TRGV9 and J usage is TRGJP. Because TCRdb records no J gene, it was assigned here through a match of the DNA to germline. CDR1 is GITISATS and CDR2 is ISYDGTV in the germline V gene (reference sequence). The CDR3 runs 17 residues. The V and J ends lost 0 bases and 6 bases, in that order; junction bases with no gene match: 5. CDR3 bases: TGTGCCTTGTGGGAGGTGTTTTTAGAGTTGGGCAAAAAAATCAAGGTATTT. Its protein is CALWEVFLELGKKIKVF.

This clone showed up many times. The translation of this DNA and the TCRdb protein of a much larger clone differ at residue 5, probably owing to a read error; the protein shown here is translated from the DNA. The chain is built from TRGV9 and TRGJP. Germline matching of the DNA provided the J gene here, since TCRdb leaves it blank. The J segment lost 7 bases and the V segment lost 5 bases, leaving 5 bases of the junction unmatched. Germline V gene sequence: CDR1 GITISATS, CDR2 ISYDGTV (reference sequence). This CDR3 is built from 15 residues. As DNA, the CDR3 is TGTGCCTTGTGGGGGGCCGAGTTGGGCAAAAAAATCAAGGTATTT. It codes for CALWGAELGKKIKVF.

The J gene is TRGJP, the V gene TRGV9. Germline matching of the DNA provided the J gene here, since TCRdb leaves it blank. The V and J ends lost 3 bases and 8 bases, in that order; junction bases with no gene match: 10. CDR3 size: 17 residues. Germline V gene data show CDR1 as GITISATS and CDR2 as ISYDGTV (reference sequence). CDR3 in DNA: TGTGCCTTGTGGGAGCAATTGAAGAAGTTGGGCAAAAAAATCAAGGTATTT. Residues: CALWEQLKKLGKKIKVF.

This clone was counted ten times or more. For this DNA, TCRdb reports the protein of a much larger clone, which diverges at residue 11, most likely from a read error; the protein presented here is translated directly from the DNA. The V gene is TRGV9, the J gene TRGJP. The J gene, left out of TCRdb, was set here by checking the DNA against germline. From germline, CDR1 is GITISATS and CDR2 ISYDGTV (reference sequence). V trimming: 2 bases; J trimming: 17 bases; junction bases outside the gene matches: 15. The CDR3 covers 16 residues. CDR3 amino acids: CALWEAPREGEKIKVF. In DNA, the CDR3 is TGTGCCTTGTGGGAGGCCCCCCGGGAAGGCGAAAAAATCAAGGTATTT.

This clone was seen only a few times. A far larger clone is only one base removed, so a read error is likely. The same CDR3 is also encoded by other DNA sequences in this sample. The J gene is TRGJP, the V gene TRGV9. The CDR3 contains 16 residues. The germline CDR1 and CDR2 sequences are GITISATS and ISYDGTV (reference sequence). The CDR3 coding sequence is TGTGCCCTGTGGGAGAAACAAGAGTTGGGCAAAAAAATCAAGGTATTT. This sequence encodes CALWEKQELGKKIKVF.

Regarding this clone: TCRdb's listed protein matches a much larger clone and diverges from this DNA's translation at residue 5, likely through a read error; the protein shown comes from the DNA. The chain joins TRGV2 to TRGJP1. TCRdb leaves out the J gene; it was filled in here by matching the DNA to germline. The CDR3 runs to 15 residues. In germline, CDR1 is EGSNGY, CDR2 YDSYNSKV. The CDR3 region has the DNA TGTGCCACCTGGGGCGGGCAGACCACTGGTTGGTTCAAGATATTT. Translation: CATWGGQTTGWFKIF.

As concerns this clone: TCRdb has a much larger clone's protein, which differs at residue 11 from the translation of this DNA, likely because of a read error; what is shown is the protein translated from the DNA. The V gene is TRGV9, the J gene TRGJP. The J gene, absent from TCRdb, was called here by matching the DNA to germline. The CDR3 runs 18 residues. Germline-derived CDR1 and CDR2 are GITISATS and ISYDGTV (reference sequence). The CDR3 region has the DNA TGTGCCTTGTGGGAGGATATGATGCAAGAGTCGGGCAAAAAAATCAAGGTATTT. Amino acid sequence: CALWEDMMQESGKKIKVF.

Comment on this clone: TCRdb's protein for this DNA is that of a much larger clone and differs from the translation at residue 15, likely a read error; the protein shown is the DNA translation. The CDR3 DNA reads TGTGCCTTGTGGGAGGTGCGTTTGGAGTTGGGCAAAAAAATCAGGGTATTT. Translation gives CALWEVRLELGKKIRVF. A V gene of TRGV9 was called, but no J gene was assigned. Germline assignment: CDR1 GITISATS and CDR2 ISYDGTV (reference sequence). This CDR3 has 17 amino acids.

This clone came up many times. The protein in TCRdb stems from a much larger clone and differs at residue 3 from this DNA's translation, likely a read error; here the protein is translated from the DNA. The genes are TRGV8 and TRGJ1 or TRGJ2. CDR3 size: 13 residues. The V gene's germline CDR1 is VENAVY and CDR2 YDSYNSRV. The CDR3 sequence is CASWDRRRYKKLF. The CDR3 DNA reads as TGTGCCTCCTGGGATAGGCGGAGGTATAAGAAACTCTTT.

This clone was counted between two and nine times. Given a much more abundant clone one base away, this may be a read error. This chain joins TRGV2 and TRGJ1 or TRGJ2. The CDR3 totals 14 residues. Germline loops: CDR1 EGSNGY, CDR2 YDSYNSKV. The DNA of the CDR3 is TGTGCTACCTGGGACGGGCTGTTTGGGTATAAGAAACTCTTT. Its protein product is CATWDGLFGYKKLF.

This clone occurred a few times. TCRdb shows a much larger clone's protein in place of this DNA's translation, and the two differ at residue 6, likely through a read error; the protein shown is translated from the DNA. The chain joins TRGV3 to TRGJ1 or TRGJ2. Germline assignment: CDR1 VTNTFY and CDR2 YDVSTARD (reference sequence). The CDR3 runs to 13 residues. Unmatched junction bases numbered 11, after V lost 6 bases and J lost 6 bases. The CDR3 nucleotides are TGTGCCACCTGGTACGGGGCACGTTATAAGAAACTCTTT. Amino acids: CATWYGARYKKLF.

This clone was counted a few times. The protein that TCRdb holds for this DNA derives from a much larger clone and differs from the translated DNA at residue 5, which likely indicates a read error; the protein shown here is translated from the DNA. This chain connects TRGV2 to TRGJ1 or TRGJ2. Here the J gene came from matching the DNA to germline, since TCRdb omits it. V shed 5 bases, J shed 1 base, and the junction held 5 bases outside the gene matches. The CDR3 loop spans 13 amino acids. Germline loops: CDR1 EGSNGY, CDR2 YDSYNSKV. CDR3 coding DNA: TGTGCCACCTGGGGCGGAAATTATTATAAGAAACTCTTT. It is translated as CATWGGNYYKKLF.

This clone appeared many times. Translating this DNA gives a protein that differs at residue 9 from the TCRdb one, which belongs to a much larger clone; a read error is likely, and the protein shown is this translation. The chain recombines TRGV9 with TRGJP. The V gene's germline CDR1 is GITISATS and CDR2 ISYDGTV (reference sequence). The length of the CDR3 is 16 residues. The CDR3 DNA reads as TGTGCCTTGTGGGAGAATGAAGAGTTTGGCAAAAAAATCAAGGTATTT. This codes for CALWENEEFGKKIKVF.

This clone has only a few counts. The protein that TCRdb holds for this DNA derives from a much larger clone and differs from the translated DNA at residue 5, which likely indicates a read error; the protein shown here is translated from the DNA. In DNA form, the CDR3 reads TGTGCCTTGTGGGGGACGGCTCGTCCCCAAGAGTTGGGCAAAAAAATCAAGGTATTT. Translation: CALWGTARPQELGKKIKVF. The chain is built from TRGV9 and TRGJP. Assignment of the J gene here rests on matching the DNA to germline, because TCRdb gives none. The CDR3 sequence is 19 residues long. CDR1 and CDR2 (germline): GITISATS, ISYDGTV (reference sequence). V dropped 5 bases and J dropped 4; count of bases not matched to a gene: 14.

This clone is termed medium-sized. The J gene is TRGJ1 or TRGJ2, the V gene TRGV4. The CDR3 runs to 12 residues. The V and J ends lost 0 bases and 4 bases, in that order; junction bases with no gene match: 0. The germline V gene encodes CDR1 EGSTGY and CDR2 YDSYTSSV. The CDR3 DNA follows: TGTGCCACCTGGGATGGGTATTATAAGAAACTCTTT. Its protein product is CATWDGYYKKLF.

Of note for this clone: A read error likely explains why the TCRdb protein, taken from a much larger clone, differs from this DNA's translation at residue 8; the protein shown is translated from the DNA. The chain employs TRGV8 and TRGJ1 or TRGJ2. This CDR3 has 11 amino acids. Germline CDR1 VENAVY, CDR2 YDSYNSRV. The J segment lost 12 bases and the V segment lost 3 bases, leaving 8 bases of the junction unmatched. The CDR3 spells CATWDGDRKLF. As DNA, the CDR3 is TGTGCCACCTGGGATGGTGATAGGAAACTCTTT.

This clone was detected a few times. TCRdb's listed protein matches a much larger clone and diverges from this DNA's translation at residue 12, likely through a read error; the protein shown comes from the DNA. No J gene was assigned, while the V gene was called as TRGV5. Germline-derived CDR1 and CDR2 are VINAFY and YDVSNSKD. CDR3 length: 14 residues. The CDR3 here is CATWDRRGSYKELF. As DNA, the CDR3 is TGTGCCACCTGGGACAGGCGGGGGAGTTATAAGGAACTCTTT.

Only a few counts were recorded for this clone. TCRdb's protein, taken from a much larger clone, differs from this DNA's translation at residue 7, likely owing to a read error; the protein displayed comes from the DNA. The rearrangement joins TRGV3 to TRGJP. The J gene was not available in TCRdb and was assigned here by matching the DNA to germline segments. CDR3 length: 18 residues. Germline V CDR1 and CDR2: VTNTFY, YDVSTARD (reference sequence). V lost 5 bases to trimming and J lost 4 bases; unmatched junction nucleotides: 11. Here the CDR3 reads CATWVPGPQELGKKIKVF. The CDR3 bases are TGTGCCACCTGGGTCCCAGGGCCACAAGAGTTGGGCAAAAAAATCAAGGTATTT.

This clone was counted a few times. TCRdb shows a much larger clone's protein in place of this DNA's translation, and the two differ at residue 14, likely through a read error; the protein shown is translated from the DNA. V gene assignment gives TRGV8, but the J gene was left uncalled. The CDR3 contains 32 residues. Germline V gives CDR1 VENAVY, CDR2 YDSYNSRV. Here the CDR3 DNA reads TGTGCCACCTGGGATGGAGACTTTATTATAAGAAACTCTTCGGCAGTGGAACAACACTTGTTGTCACAGGTAAGTATCGGAAGAATACAACATTTC. Amino acid sequence: CATWDGDFIIRNSSAVEQHLLSQVSIGRIQHF.

Turning to this clone: The TCRdb record carries a much larger clone's protein, which differs from this DNA's translation at residue 9; a read error is the likely cause, and the protein listed here is the DNA translation. J is TRGJ1 or TRGJ2 and V is TRGV9. The CDR3 has 13 residues. Germline V gene data show CDR1 as GITISATS and CDR2 as ISYDGTV (reference sequence). This chain's CDR3 is CALWEVIYSKKLF. In DNA, the CDR3 is TGTGCCTTGTGGGAGGTTATTTATTCTAAGAAACTCTTT.

This clone was detected only a few times. The translation of this DNA and the TCRdb protein of a much larger clone differ at residue 6, probably owing to a read error; the protein shown here is translated from the DNA. Here the CDR3 DNA reads TGTGCCTTGTGGACAGCTAAGAAACTCTTT. Protein: CALWTAKKLF. The chain uses TRGV9 and TRGJ1 or TRGJ2. TCRdb lists no J gene, so it was determined here by aligning the DNA to germline. Germline-derived CDR1 and CDR2 are GITISATS and ISYDGTV (reference sequence). Trimming cost V 6 bases and J 9 bases; bases outside gene matches: 5. The CDR3 length is 10 residues.

This clone was seen a handful of times. This likely stems from a read error, as it lies one base from a far larger clone. The same CDR3 can be traced to other DNA sequences in this sample. For the V gene the call is TRGV9; the J gene has no call. The CDR3 has 25 residues. The germline V gene has CDR1 GITISATS and CDR2 ISYDGTV (reference sequence). The CDR3 bases are TGTGCCCTGTGGGACCATTGTTGTGGGGAACAACACTTGTTGTCACAGGTAAGTATCGGAAGAATACAACATTTC. As protein: CALWDHCCGEQHLLSQVSIGRIQHF.

This clone was picked up a small number of times. A far larger clone is only one base removed, so a read error is likely. Distinct nucleotide sequences in the sample also encode this CDR3. The chain recombines TRGV9 with TRGJP. Because TCRdb records no J gene, it was assigned here through a match of the DNA to germline. The CDR3 is 17 amino acids. V was pared by 0 bases and J by 7 bases, with 6 bases of the junction left unmatched. Germline values: CDR1 GITISATS, CDR2 ISYDGTV (reference sequence). The CDR3 spells CALWEVRDELGKKIKVF. In nucleotides, the CDR3 is TGTGCCTTGTGGGAGGTGCGGGACGAGTTGGGCAAAAAAATCAAGGTATTT.

In this sample, this clone is medium-sized. The genes are TRGV5 and TRGJ1 or TRGJ2. The ends lost 3 bases at V and 1 base at J; junction bases unmatched: 3. Germline CDR1 reads VINAFY; CDR2 reads YDVSNSKD. The CDR3 has 13 amino acids. The CDR3 reads CATWDLNYYKKLF. The CDR3 DNA follows: TGTGCCACCTGGGACTTAAATTATTATAAGAAACTCTTT.